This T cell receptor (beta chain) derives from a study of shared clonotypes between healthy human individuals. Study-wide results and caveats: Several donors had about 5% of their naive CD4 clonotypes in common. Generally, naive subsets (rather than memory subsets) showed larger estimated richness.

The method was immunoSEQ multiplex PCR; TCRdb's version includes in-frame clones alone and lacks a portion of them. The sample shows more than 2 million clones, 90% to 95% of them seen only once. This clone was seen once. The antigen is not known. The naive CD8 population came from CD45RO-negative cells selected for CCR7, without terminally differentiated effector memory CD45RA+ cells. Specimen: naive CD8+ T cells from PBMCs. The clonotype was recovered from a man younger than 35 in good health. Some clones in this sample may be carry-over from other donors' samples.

The CDR3 coding sequence is TGTGCCAGCAGCTTGGCAGGGGATGGTCAGCCCCAGCATTTT. Protein sequence: CASSLAGDGQPQHF. V usage is TRBV7-9 and J usage is TRBJ1-5, with TRBD1 as a possible D gene (6 bases). Germline values: CDR1 SEHNR, CDR2 FQNEAQ (reference sequence). The V end was cut by 3 bases, the J end by 6 bases, with 12 bases between. The CDR3 contains 14 residues.